The sequence of this T cell receptor beta chain was determined in a study of early T cells in non-severe SARS-CoV-2 infection. Study in general: Unsorted whole blood bulk RNA was sequenced, with unpaired chains. Regarding the study as a whole: Anti-spike CD8 responses were favored in VDJdb matching, and private and CD4 specificities were missed.

Attached unique molecular identifiers marked individual cDNA molecules. Each CDR3 protein is one row after TCRdb ran MiXCR on the 5' RACE reads. The sample comprises 25,000 to 30,000 distinct CDR3 sequences, approximately 4.4% of which are singletons, and about 4.2% rests with the top ten. V lost 5 bases, J lost 4 bases, and 8 bases stayed unmatched. This CDR3 has 15 amino acids. Germline V CDR1 and CDR2: SGHVS, FNYEAQ. This clonotype has at least ten counts. The antigen is not known. The sequenced sample consisted of whole blood. The chain links TRBV7-6 to TRBJ2-5, with TRBD1 identical over 9 bases. The sequence was obtained from an adult who was a healthcare worker with PCR-confirmed SARS-CoV-2 infection or an uninfected control (not recorded which). For the CDR3, the DNA is TGTGCCAGCAGCCCTAGCGACAGGGGGAGAGAGACCCAGTACTTC. Its protein product is CASSPSDRGRETQYF.